This T cell receptor beta chain stems from a study of T cell changes during pregnancy in multiple sclerosis (dated by TCRdb to between 2018 and 2021). Some background on the complete study: The study looked at changes in the T cell repertoire across pregnancy in women with multiple sclerosis.

The receptor library was made with the immunoSEQ multiplex PCR assay. TCRdb stores this immuneACCESS table with in-frame sequences only. Part of the clones is absent; in the studies checked, under half of the shortfall reflects unresolved V genes, and no reason is known for the rest. The sample contains tens of thousands of clones, 70% to 90% of them found a single time. The ten largest clones capture roughly 1.8% of the sample. With respect to this clone: What this receptor recognizes is not known. The input lacks base qualities; no much larger clone sits a single base away.

CDR1 and CDR2, per the germline V gene, are SGDLS and YYNGEE. Taken from cysteine to phenylalanine, the CDR3 has 14 residues. Kept here is only the CDR3 DNA, which spans 42 bases and is read in frame from base 1. The junction shows trimming of 5 bases on V and 0 bases on J, plus 9 bases between the germline ends. The clonotype was recovered from a female donor with multiple sclerosis, enrolled in a pregnancy study. This specimen was peripheral blood, taken after pregnancy. This chain is built from TRBV9 and TRBJ1-3; no confident D gene assignment can be made. The CDR3 amino acid sequence is: CASSTDYSGNTIYF. The nucleotide sequence reads as follows: TGTGCCAGCAGTACAGATTACTCTGGAAACACCATATATTTT.